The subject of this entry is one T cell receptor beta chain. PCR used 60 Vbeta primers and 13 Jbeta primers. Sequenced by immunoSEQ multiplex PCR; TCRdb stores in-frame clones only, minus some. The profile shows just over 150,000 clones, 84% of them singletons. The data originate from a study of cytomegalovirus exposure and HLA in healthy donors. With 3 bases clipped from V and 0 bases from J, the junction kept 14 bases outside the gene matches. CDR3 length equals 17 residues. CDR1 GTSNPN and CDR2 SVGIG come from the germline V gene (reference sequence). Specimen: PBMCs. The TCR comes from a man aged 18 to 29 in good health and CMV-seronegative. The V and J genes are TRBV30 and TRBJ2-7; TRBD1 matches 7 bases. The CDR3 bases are TGTGCCTGGAGCGAACCTCCTTGGACAGGTAGCTCCTACGAGCAGTACTTC. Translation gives CAWSEPPWTGSSYEQYF.